Below, 28 T cell receptor beta chains from the same sample are listed, as sequenced in a study of T cell responses to AZD1222 COVID-19 vaccine. Assay used: immunoSEQ multiplex PCR; TCRdb lists only in-frame clones, some missing. This table holds fewer than 200,000 clones, approximately 92% found once. The specimen was peripheral blood, collected on day 0 of AZD1222 vaccination. These receptors all come from an adult in good health.

The chain combines TRBV6-5 with TRBJ2-5; D not certain. Per the germline V gene, CDR1 is MNHEY and CDR2 is SVGAGI. The CDR3 extends over 11 amino acids. V lost 6 bases, J lost 5 bases, and 7 bases lay in between. DNA for the CDR3: TGTGCCAGCAGAAAAGGGGAGACCCAGTACTTC. The encoded protein is CASRKGETQYF.

The chain is built from TRBV2 and TRBJ1-6; no firm D call. V lost 0 bases, J lost 16 bases, and 10 bases lay in between. This CDR3 contains 12 residues. Per germline, CDR1 SNHLY and CDR2 FYNNEI. The CDR3 DNA reads TGTGCCAGCAGTGAAGCGGTTTTAGGTCTCCACTTT. Its translation is CASSEAVLGLHF.

The rearrangement uses TRBV4-1 and TRBJ1-2, with D perhaps matching TRBD1 (5 bases). This CDR3 has 15 residues. V was clipped by 4 bases and J by 0 bases, with 12 bases between them. Germline CDR1 and CDR2: MGHRA and YSYEKL. This CDR3 reads CASSLGTEANYGYTF. The CDR3 DNA reads as TGCGCCAGCAGCCTAGGGACGGAAGCTAACTATGGCTACACCTTC.

V gene TRBV29-1 combines with J gene TRBJ1-2; no reliable D call. V lost 7 bases, J lost 5 bases, and 11 bases lay in between. Per germline, CDR1 SQVTM and CDR2 ANQGSEA. This CDR3 contains 11 residues. The CDR3 loop reads CSARAPYGYTF. The DNA for the CDR3 is TGCAGCGCCAGAGCCCCGTATGGCTACACCTTC.

This chain links TRBV10-3 with TRBJ1-1; 8 bases map to TRBD1. Germline loops: CDR1 ENHRY, CDR2 SYGVKD. J gave up 0 bases and V 3 bases, and 6 bases lay outside the gene matches. This CDR3 contains 16 residues. CDR3 in DNA: TGTGCCATCAGTGACTACCGGACAGGGTTGAACACTGAAGCTTTCTTT. Translation gives CAISDYRTGLNTEAFF.

The genes are TRBV5-4 and TRBJ1-3, with 8 positions matching TRBD1. Trimming cost V 4 bases and J 1 base; bases outside gene matches: 7. The V gene's germline CDR1 is SGHNT and CDR2 YYREEE (reference sequence). This CDR3 comprises 16 residues. CDR3 sequence (DNA): TGTGCCAGCAGCCGCCAGGGGGCAGGGTCTGGAAACACCATATATTTT. Protein: CASSRQGAGSGNTIYF.

This sequence joins TRBV7-9 and TRBJ1-2, with 7 bases identical to TRBD1. CDR1 is SEHNR and CDR2 is FQNEAQ in the germline V gene (reference sequence). The junction had 8 bases not matched to a gene; V was cut back by 3 bases and J by 4 bases. There are 15 residues in the CDR3. CDR3: CASSFADREGYGYTF. The CDR3 DNA reads TGTGCCAGCAGCTTCGCCGACAGGGAGGGCTATGGCTACACCTTC.

This chain uses TRBV6-2 or TRBV6-3 with TRBJ1-3, with TRBD1 matching over 7 bases. Germline assignment: CDR1 MNHEY and CDR2 SVGEGT. Losses at the gene ends were 2 bases for V and 2 bases for J; bases not matched to a gene: 3. CDR3 length: 15 amino acids. CDR3 sequence (DNA): TGTGCCAGCAGTTACGGAACAGGGGCTGGAAACACCATATATTTT. Its protein is CASSYGTGAGNTIYF.

The V and J genes are TRBV7-2 and TRBJ2-2, with 9 bases matching TRBD1. After removal of 5 bases from V and 6 bases from J, the junction contained 7 bases not matched to a gene. The CDR3 has 15 residues. CDR1 and CDR2 from the germline V gene are SGHTA and FQGNSA. CDR3 coding DNA: TGTGCCAGCAGCATCGGACAGGGGAAGGCCGGGGAGCTGTTTTTT. Translating it yields CASSIGQGKAGELFF. Complete variable domain (other parts from reference TRBV7-2 and TRBJ2-2): GAGVSQSPSNKVTEKGKDVELRCDPISGHTALYWYRQSLGQGLEFLIYFQGNSAPDKSGLPSDRFSAERTGGSVSTLTIQRTQQEDSAVYLCASSIGQGKAGELFFGEGSRLTVL.

The chain is built from TRBV5-4 and TRBJ2-2; TRBD1 matches 7 bases. Germline trimming cut 3 bases from V and 4 bases from J; bases unmatched to any gene: 3. This CDR3 contains 14 residues. Germline CDR1 and CDR2: SGHNT and YYREEE (reference sequence). CDR3: CASSSTGITGELFF. The CDR3 DNA follows: TGTGCCAGCAGCTCGACAGGGATCACCGGGGAGCTGTTTTTT.

The chain employs TRBV2 and TRBJ2-7; the D gene is possibly TRBD1 (5 bases). This CDR3 is built from 13 residues. Trimming removed 0 bases from V and 10 bases from J, with 13 bases in between. Germline V CDR1 and CDR2: SNHLY, FYNNEI. The CDR3 DNA follows: TGTGCCAGCAGTGAAGCGTCAGGGCTAAGACAGTACGTC. Protein: CASSEASGLRQYV.

The CDR3 spells CASRGGGTANEKLFF. For the CDR3, the DNA is TGTGCCAGTAGAGGAGGAGGGACGGCTAATGAAAAACTGTTTTTT. This rearrangement joins TRBV19 to TRBJ1-4; TRBD1 might be the D (5 bases). Germline V gene data show CDR1 as LNHDA and CDR2 as SQIVND (reference sequence). This CDR3 has 15 amino acids. V was shortened by 6 bases and J by 3 bases, with 14 bases between the two germline ends.

This chain connects TRBV30 to TRBJ2-1, with 14 bases matching TRBD2. Germline V gene lookup returns CDR1 GTSNPN and CDR2 SVGIG (reference sequence). The CDR3 is 14 amino acids. The trim removed 5 bases at V and 8 bases at J, leaving 5 bases unmatched. The CDR3 DNA follows: TGTGCCTGGTCCCAGGGACTAGCGGGAGATGAGCAGTTCTTC. Amino acid sequence: CAWSQGLAGDEQFF.

This rearrangement joins TRBV7-9 to TRBJ2-1; 10 nucleotides agree with TRBD2. With 5 bases clipped from V and 7 bases from J, the junction kept 8 bases outside the gene matches. The CDR3 contains 15 residues. Germline CDR1 SEHNR, CDR2 FQNEAQ (reference sequence). The CDR3 sequence is CASSKSGGAENEQFF. As DNA, the CDR3 is TGTGCCAGCAGCAAAAGCGGGGGGGCTGAAAATGAGCAGTTCTTC.

This clone was observed once. The V call is TRBV12-3 or TRBV12-4, the J call TRBJ1-3, with D unclear. This CDR3 has 12 residues. The ends were cut back, 3 bases at V and 4 bases at J, with 4 bases in the middle. The CDR3, as DNA: TGTGCCAGCAGTTTTATCGGAAACACCATATATTTT. It codes for CASSFIGNTIYF.

This clone was counted ten times or more. This sequence joins TRBV29-1 and TRBJ2-7; D possibly uses TRBD1 or TRBD2 (7 bases each). Trimming removed 7 bases from V and 2 bases from J, with 18 bases in between. This CDR3 spans 14 amino acids. Germline V gene lookup returns CDR1 SQVTM and CDR2 ANQGSEA. As DNA, the CDR3 is TGCAGCGCCGGGTCCGCAGGGGGGGCCTACGAGCAGTACTTC. This translates into CSAGSAGGAYEQYF.

The chain has TRBV19 and TRBJ1-5; 7 bases are a match to TRBD1. Germline assignment: CDR1 LNHDA and CDR2 SQIVND (reference sequence). This CDR3 is 15 amino acids long. The trim removed 1 base at V and 6 bases at J, leaving 6 bases unmatched. The DNA of the CDR3 is TGTGCCAGTAGTATAGGTCGCAGGGGGGGTCAGCCCCAGCATTTT. Translating it yields CASSIGRRGGQPQHF.

V usage is TRBV19 and J usage is TRBJ2-4; no definite D call. The CDR3 is 17 residues long. Germline V gene lookup returns CDR1 LNHDA and CDR2 SQIVND (reference sequence). Trimming removed 2 bases from V and 0 bases from J, with 14 bases in between. The CDR3 coding sequence is TGTGCCAGTAGTATATCTACCGTTGGGCTAGCCAAAAACATTCAGTACTTC. Translated, it gives CASSISTVGLAKNIQYF.

This sequence joins TRBV11-2 and TRBJ2-1, with D tentatively TRBD1 (5 bases). Trimming took 5 bases from V and 2 from J, leaving 22 bases between them. The CDR3 extends over 18 amino acids. Germline V gene sequence: CDR1 SGHAT, CDR2 FQNNGV. This chain's CDR3 is CASSPQGFGELTYNEQFF. CDR3 coding DNA: TGTGCCAGCAGCCCTCAGGGTTTCGGAGAACTCACCTACAATGAGCAGTTCTTC.

This clone was recorded only once. The chain employs TRBV7-2 and TRBJ2-3; 8 nucleotides line up with TRBD2. With V trimmed by 1 base and J by 6 bases, 6 bases remained unmatched. The CDR3 spans 15 residues. Germline values: CDR1 SGHTA, CDR2 FQGNSA. The CDR3, as DNA: TGTGCCAGCAGCTTAGTAACGGGGGGGTCGGATACGCAGTATTTT. Its translation is CASSLVTGGSDTQYF.

The V gene is TRBV19, the J gene TRBJ2-1; 13 bases map to TRBD2. With 8 bases clipped from V and 6 bases from J, the junction kept 4 bases outside the gene matches. The CDR3 contains 14 residues. Germline values: CDR1 LNHDA, CDR2 SQIVND (reference sequence). CDR3 DNA sequence: TGTGCCAGTCGACTAGCGGGAGGACCCAATGAGCAGTTCTTC. Protein: CASRLAGGPNEQFF.

The genes are TRBV18 and TRBJ1-1, with D perhaps matching TRBD1 (5 bases). Between the trimmed V and J ends, which lost 2 bases and 5 bases, there was a span of 18 bases. Germline CDR1 reads KGHSH; CDR2 reads LQKENI. The CDR3 is made up of 16 amino acids. CDR3 region: CASSPIEGLGETEAFF. The CDR3 DNA reads as TGTGCCAGCTCACCAATTGAAGGTCTAGGGGAGACTGAAGCTTTCTTT.

The V gene is TRBV29-1, the J gene TRBJ1-2; a weak D match, TRBD1 (5 bases). The CDR3 runs 11 residues. CDR1 is SQVTM and CDR2 is ANQGSEA in the germline V gene. Trimming removed 4 bases from V and 6 bases from J, with 9 bases in between. CDR3 residues: CSVVGVNGYTF. CDR3 sequence (DNA): TGCAGCGTTGTAGGGGTTAATGGCTACACCTTC.

V usage is TRBV19 and J usage is TRBJ2-4; D may be TRBD2 (5 bases). CDR1 LNHDA and CDR2 SQIVND come from the germline V gene (reference sequence). The V end was cut by 4 bases, the J end by 3 bases, with 13 bases between. CDR3 size: 15 residues. The CDR3 DNA reads TGTGCCAGTAGTACCCAGCGGTCGGGCAAAAACATTCAGTACTTC. This codes for CASSTQRSGKNIQYF.

The J gene is TRBJ1-5, the V gene TRBV19; D may be TRBD1 (6 bases). The V gene's germline CDR1 is LNHDA and CDR2 SQIVND (reference sequence). The V end lost 4 bases, the J end lost 0 bases, and 13 bases lay between the germline ends. The CDR3 totals 16 residues. CDR3 in DNA: TGTGCCAGTAGTACACGGACAGACTATAGCAATCAGCCCCAGCATTTT. It specifies CASSTRTDYSNQPQHF.

V is TRBV24-1 and J is TRBJ2-2; D is unclear. The CDR3 consists of 14 residues. Germline-derived CDR1 and CDR2 are KGHDR and SFDVKD. The V gene lost 0 bases and the J gene lost 6 bases, with 7 bases spanning the gap. CDR3 sequence reads: CATSDLLWSGELFF. The CDR3 nucleotides are TGTGCCACCAGTGATTTGTTGTGGTCCGGGGAGCTGTTTTTT.

This clone was detected only once. This rearrangement joins TRBV6-1 to TRBJ2-1; D remains ambiguous. This CDR3 comprises 11 residues. Looked up from germline, CDR1 is MNHNS and CDR2 is SASEGT. V was trimmed by 1 base and J by 9 bases, leaving 4 bases between them. Here the CDR3 reads CASSEGGEQFF. CDR3 nucleotide sequence: TGTGCCAGCAGTGAAGGGGGTGAGCAGTTCTTC.

The chain links TRBV6-5 to TRBJ1-3, with D maybe TRBD1 (6 bases). Deletions cut 6 bases from V and 2 bases from J, with 11 bases between. This CDR3 is built from 14 residues. Looked up from germline, CDR1 is MNHEY and CDR2 is SVGAGI. Here the CDR3 reads CASRGADAGNTIYF. The CDR3 bases are TGTGCCAGCAGGGGGGCGGACGCTGGAAACACCATATATTTT.